This T cell receptor beta chain is drawn from a study of blood T cell repertoires in COVID-19. Study overall: Sites in the United States, Italy and Spain provided acute and convalescent COVID-19 samples. Nucleic acid was either cDNA or gDNA, and it came from T cells, B-cell-depleted T cells, or PBMCs.

Per the original methods: For nucleated cells, counts were estimated from reference gene primer amplification. Sequencing was performed with immunoSEQ multiplex PCR; in TCRdb, only in-frame clones are kept and a portion is missing. D and trimming come from the DNA, and the V and J calls and clone size come from that table. Of approximately 350,000 clones listed, 89% are singletons. This clone appeared once. V was pared by 4 bases and J by 1 base, with 5 bases of the junction left unmatched. In germline, CDR1 is SGHRS, CDR2 YFSETQ. CDR3 length: 15 residues. The TCR comes from a man aged 35 to 55 with acute or convalescent COVID-19. Sequencing used peripheral blood. The gene calls are TRBV5-1 and TRBJ1-3; 7 nucleotides match TRBD1. CDR3 nucleotide sequence: TGCGCCAGCAGCGTCAGGACAGGATCTGGAAACACCATATATTTT. Its protein is CASSVRTGSGNTIYF.